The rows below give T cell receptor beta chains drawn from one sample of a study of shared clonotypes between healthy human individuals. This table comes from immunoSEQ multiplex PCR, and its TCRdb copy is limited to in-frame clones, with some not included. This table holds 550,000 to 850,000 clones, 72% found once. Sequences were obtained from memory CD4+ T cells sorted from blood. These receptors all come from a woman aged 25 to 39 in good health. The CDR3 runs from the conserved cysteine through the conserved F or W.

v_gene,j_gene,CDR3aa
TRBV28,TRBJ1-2,CASRSGGGEGYTF
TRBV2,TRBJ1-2,CASIDHRAMGYGYTF
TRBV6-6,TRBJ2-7,CASRDRAYEQYF
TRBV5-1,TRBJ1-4,CASSSGTAREKLFF
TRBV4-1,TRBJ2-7,CASSREDRKYPYEQYF
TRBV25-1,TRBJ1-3,CASSDSVRGSVSGNTIYF
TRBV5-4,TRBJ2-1,CASSWDYLNEQFF
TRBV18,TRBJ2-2,CASSGGSGTGELFF
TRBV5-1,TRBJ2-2,CASSVSGRGTGELFF
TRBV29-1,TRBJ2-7,CSVLAGLSYEQYF
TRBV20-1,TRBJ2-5,CSAALQETQYF
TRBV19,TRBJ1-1,CASSPGRLRGTEAFF
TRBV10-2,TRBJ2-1,CASSERRELRFF
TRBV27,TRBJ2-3,CASSSGTSGRRDTQYF
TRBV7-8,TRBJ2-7,CASSLSGQGYEQYF
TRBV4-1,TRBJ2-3,CASSQAAGTTTDTQYF
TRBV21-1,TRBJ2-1,CASSKTGETSGSYNEQFF
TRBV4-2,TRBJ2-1,CASSHLAGESYNEQFF
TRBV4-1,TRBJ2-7,CASSQQVASGSFLYEQYF
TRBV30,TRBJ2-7,CAWRRTGGYEQYF
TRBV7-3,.,CASSLKGLPSYEQYF
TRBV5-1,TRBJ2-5,CASSSGTSGRAGETQYF
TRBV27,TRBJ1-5,CASKRGNQPQHF
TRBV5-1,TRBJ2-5,CASSLLTAQETQYF
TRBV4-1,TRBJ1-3,CASSQGYLSGNTIYF
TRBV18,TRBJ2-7,CASSPPSSREQYF
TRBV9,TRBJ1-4,CANSARTGPSTNEKLFF
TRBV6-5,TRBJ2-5,CASSYRREAPYF
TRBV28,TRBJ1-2,CASSDGQGKGGYTF
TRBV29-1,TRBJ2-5,CSVEDLGGWLEKTQYF
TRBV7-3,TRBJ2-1,CASSSPLRGAASSYNEQFF
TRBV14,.,CASSFAGGTYEQYF
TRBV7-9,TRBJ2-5,CASSLTGGGETQYF
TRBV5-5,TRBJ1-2,CASSLLQGAANYGYTF
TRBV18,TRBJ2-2,CASSPSQNTGELFF
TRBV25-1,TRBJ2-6,CASSELSPTESGANVLTF
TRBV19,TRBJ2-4,CASSIGGARQNIQYF